Each of the 8 T cell receptor beta chains below was sequenced from the same sample in a study of blood T cell repertoires in COVID-19. Generated by immunoSEQ multiplex PCR, the TCRdb table keeps only in-frame clones and is missing some. The sample records 130,000 to 150,000 clones, roughly 90% being singletons. The sequencing input was peripheral blood. These receptors were collected from a man in his forties or fifties with active or convalescent COVID-19.

The chain joins TRBV4-1 to TRBJ2-7; the match to TRBD2 covers 13 bases. Germline V CDR1 and CDR2: MGHRA, YSYEKL. Trimming cost V 4 bases and J 6 bases; bases outside gene matches: 15. This CDR3 spans 18 amino acids. The CDR3 region has the DNA TGCGCCAGCAGCCCACGAATGACCACTAGCGGGAGGGTCCGCGAGCAGTACTTC. It specifies CASSPRMTTSGRVREQYF.

This chain uses TRBV6-5 with TRBJ2-5, with 7 bases matching TRBD1. CDR3 length: 14 residues. Germline CDR1 and CDR2: MNHEY and SVGAGI. J gave up 2 bases and V 7 bases, and 7 bases lay outside the gene matches. The CDR3 DNA is TGTGCCAGCACCGAGGGGGCCCGACAAGAGACCCAGTACTTC. This sequence encodes CASTEGARQETQYF.

In the case of this clone: A read error may account for a junction end that differs from germline. The V call is TRBV20-1, the J call TRBJ2-1, with D uncertain. The germline V gene encodes CDR1 DFQATT and CDR2 SNEGSKA (reference sequence). The CDR3 spans 8 residues. The CDR3: CSVSRVLF. CDR3 nucleotide sequence: TGCAGTGTCTCGCGTGTACTCTTC.

This chain uses TRBV7-6 with TRBJ2-3, with 12 nucleotides matching TRBD2. The trim removed 5 bases at V and 4 bases at J, leaving 4 bases unmatched. This CDR3 has 15 residues. From germline, CDR1 is SGHVS and CDR2 FNYEAQ. The CDR3 region is CASSPTSGSPDTQYF. The DNA for the CDR3 is TGTGCCAGCAGCCCGACTAGCGGGAGCCCAGATACGCAGTATTTT.

The rearrangement joins TRBV7-9 to TRBJ1-4; 10 bases are shared with TRBD1. This CDR3 has 15 residues. Unmatched junction bases numbered 8, after V lost 5 bases and J lost 8 bases. CDR1 SEHNR and CDR2 FQNEAQ come from the germline V gene (reference sequence). The CDR3 loop is CASSLRQGAREKLFF. The CDR3 nucleotides are TGTGCCAGCAGCCTCCGACAGGGGGCTCGGGAAAAACTGTTTTTT.

This clone was found once. This chain links TRBV6-2 or TRBV6-3 with TRBJ2-1; 13 positions match TRBD2. CDR3 length: 21 residues. The V and J ends lost 2 bases and 0 bases, in that order; junction bases with no gene match: 13. Germline loops: CDR1 MNHEY, CDR2 SVGEGT. CDR3 sequence reads: CASSYPSRTSGSTGSYNEQFF. The CDR3 region has the DNA TGTGCCAGCAGTTACCCCTCCCGGACTAGCGGGAGTACGGGCTCCTACAATGAGCAGTTCTTC.

This chain links TRBV5-1 with TRBJ1-3; D gene uncertain. With 4 bases removed from V and 2 bases from J, the gap between germline ends came to 13 bases. The CDR3 has 15 amino acids. Germline CDR1 SGHRS, CDR2 YFSETQ. The CDR3: CASSAGREPGNTIYF. CDR3 in DNA: TGCGCCAGCAGCGCAGGAAGGGAGCCTGGAAACACCATATATTTT.

This clone has only a few counts. The genes are TRBV6-6 and TRBJ2-3, with 10 positions matching TRBD2. This CDR3 is built from 16 residues. Germline V gene data show CDR1 as MNHNY and CDR2 as SVGAGI (reference sequence). After removal of 6 bases from V and 7 bases from J, the junction contained 13 bases not matched to a gene. The CDR3 reads CASRGESGLASNTQYF. The DNA for the CDR3 is TGTGCCAGCAGGGGAGAGTCGGGACTAGCGTCCAATACGCAGTATTTT.